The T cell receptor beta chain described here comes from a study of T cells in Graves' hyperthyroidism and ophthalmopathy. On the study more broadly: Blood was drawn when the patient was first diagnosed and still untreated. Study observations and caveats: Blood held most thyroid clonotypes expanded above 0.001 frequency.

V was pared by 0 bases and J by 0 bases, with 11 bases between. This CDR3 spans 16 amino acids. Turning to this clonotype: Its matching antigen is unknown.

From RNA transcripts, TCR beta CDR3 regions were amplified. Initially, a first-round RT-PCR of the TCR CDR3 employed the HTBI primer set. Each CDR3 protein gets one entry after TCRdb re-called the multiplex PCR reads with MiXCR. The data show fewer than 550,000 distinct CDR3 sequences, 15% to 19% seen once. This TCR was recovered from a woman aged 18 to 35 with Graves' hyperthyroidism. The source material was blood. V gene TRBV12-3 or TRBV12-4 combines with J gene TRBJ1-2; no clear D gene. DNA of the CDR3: TGTGCCAGCAGTTTAGCGCGTCCAGGCGCTAACTATGGCTACACCTTC. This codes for CASSLARPGANYGYTF.